This T cell receptor beta chain was captured by sequencing in a study of molecular identifiers for immune sequencing clone quantification. Overall study results and limits: Among about a million naive cells, as was reported, spiked Jurkat TCR RNA from one cell was detectable.

Sorting was used to obtain naive CD8 T cells (CD8+CD4-CCR7+CD45RA+). In preparing bulk TCR libraries, previously described methods and listed TCR primers were used. TCRdb called the PCR reads again in MiXCR, with one record for every CDR3 protein. The sample holds approximately 500,000 distinct CDR3 sequences, 20% to 25% seen once. The table lists this clonotype with many counts. Its antigen is unidentified. This CDR3 comprises 17 residues. With 6 bases removed from V and 3 bases from J, the gap between germline ends came to 26 bases. CDR1 and CDR2 (germline): DFQATT, SNEGSKA (reference sequence). The material sequenced was naive CD8+ T cells from blood, with Jurkat cell RNA spiked in. Subset given: FACS-sorted CD8+CD4-CCR7+CD45RA+ naive T cells. The rearrangement links TRBV20-1 to TRBJ1-1; a possible D gene is TRBD1 (5 bases). The receptor was isolated from a human donor in good health. Some libraries in this study had Jurkat cell RNA spiked in. In DNA, the CDR3 is TGCAGTGCCCCGACCGTCACAGGTTCCCCGGTCGACACTGAAGCTTTCTTT. Its translation: CSAPTVTGSPVDTEAFF.